These 12 T cell receptor beta chains came from one sample sequenced in a study of radiotherapy plus CTLA-4 blockade in lung cancer. Assay: immunoSEQ multiplex PCR; the TCRdb copy retains only in-frame clones and omits some. Counted here are fewer than 100,000 clones, more than 60% occurring once; the ten biggest clones make up 22%. This sample comprised peripheral blood, obtained from a patient treated with radiotherapy plus ipilimumab. Receptor source: a human donor with non-small cell lung cancer whose response to radiotherapy plus ipilimumab could not be evaluated. Some clones in this sample may be carry-over from other donors' samples.

The chain carries TRBV27 and TRBJ2-7; 8 bases match TRBD1. The germline gives CDR1 MNHEY, CDR2 SMNVEV (reference sequence). The CDR3 contains 13 residues. The V and J ends lost 2 bases and 8 bases, in that order; junction bases with no gene match: 5. The CDR3 here is CASSLGRTGKQYF. Here the CDR3 DNA reads TGTGCCAGCAGTTTAGGGAGGACAGGGAAGCAGTACTTC.

This clone was counted a single time. This chain links TRBV29-1 with TRBJ2-2; D might be TRBD1 (6 bases). V was pared by 6 bases and J by 7 bases, with 24 bases between. The CDR3 loop spans 16 amino acids. Germline V gene sequence: CDR1 SQVTM, CDR2 ANQGSEA. In DNA form, the CDR3 reads TGCAGCGTCCAGGGGCCAGGGTCCTATGTAGTCGGGGAGCTGTTTTTT. Translating it yields CSVQGPGSYVVGELFF.

V is TRBV19 and J is TRBJ2-2, with 7 bases identical to TRBD2. With 1 base clipped from V and 6 bases from J, the junction kept 11 bases outside the gene matches. The CDR3 totals 17 residues. Germline V gene data show CDR1 as LNHDA and CDR2 as SQIVND (reference sequence). The CDR3 DNA reads TGTGCCAGTAGTATAGGCCCTCGGGGGGAAATGTCCGGGGAGCTGTTTTTT. Translated: CASSIGPRGEMSGELFF.

This rearrangement joins TRBV5-1 to TRBJ2-1, with D perhaps TRBD1 (7 bases). Trimming took off 0 bases at V and 7 bases at J, with 14 bases between the two ends. This CDR3 contains 15 residues. Germline CDR1 reads SGHRS; CDR2 reads YFSETQ. DNA for the CDR3: TGCGCCAGCAGCTTGGCCAGGGGGGAATCGAATGAGCAGTTCTTC. Its protein product is CASSLARGESNEQFF.

The rearrangement links TRBV5-8 to TRBJ1-2; TRBD1 might be the D (6 bases). Germline V gives CDR1 SGHTS, CDR2 YDEGEE. This CDR3 has 14 residues. Trimming removed 4 bases at V and 8 bases at J, with 18 bases between. CDR3 nucleotide sequence: TGTGCCAGCAGCCCTTTGACAGGACCTAACGGCTACACCTTC. It specifies CASSPLTGPNGYTF. The whole variable domain, filled in from reference TRBV5-8 and TRBJ1-2, reads EAGVTQSPTHLIKTRGQQATLRCSPISGHTSVYWYQQALGLGLQFLLWYDEGEERNRGNFPPRFSGRQFPNYSSELNVNALELEDSALYLCASSPLTGPNGYTFGSGTRLTVV.

The V and J genes are TRBV7-8 and TRBJ2-7; D possibly corresponds to TRBD1 (6 bases). Trimming took off 2 bases at V and 2 bases at J, with 13 bases between the two ends. The CDR3 loop spans 15 amino acids. Germline V gene lookup returns CDR1 SGHVS and CDR2 FQNEAQ. CDR3 protein: CASSLSSQGAYEQYF. The CDR3, as DNA: TGTGCCAGCAGCTTATCGTCACAGGGAGCCTACGAGCAGTACTTC.

The chain uses TRBV7-9 and TRBJ2-7, with D perhaps matching TRBD1 (5 bases). This CDR3 region has 13 residues. The ends were cut back, 6 bases at V and 4 bases at J, with 13 bases in the middle. The germline gives CDR1 SEHNR, CDR2 FQNEAQ (reference sequence). For the CDR3, the DNA is TGTGCCAGCAGAATCGACAGTTCTTACGAGCAGTACTTC. Amino acid sequence: CASRIDSSYEQYF.

The V gene is TRBV5-4, the J gene TRBJ2-3, with 7 nucleotides matching TRBD1. The V gene's germline CDR1 is SGHNT and CDR2 YYREEE (reference sequence). J lost 4 bases, V lost 4 bases, and 12 bases had no gene match. This CDR3 contains 16 residues. DNA for the CDR3: TGTGCCAGCAGCGAGGGGGCTCCGAGTACGGCAGATACGCAGTATTTT. Translated, it gives CASSEGAPSTADTQYF.

J is TRBJ1-1 and V is TRBV11-2; D unresolved. The CDR3 extends over 12 amino acids. V shed 3 bases and J shed 6 bases, with 8 bases lying between them. CDR1 is SGHAT, CDR2 FQNNGV, per germline. The CDR3 sequence: CASSFEVAEAFF. The CDR3, as DNA: TGTGCCAGCAGCTTCGAGGTGGCTGAAGCTTTCTTT.

The gene calls are TRBV5-1 and TRBJ1-4; D call uncertain. The V end was cut by 5 bases, the J end by 8 bases, with 13 bases between. Germline CDR1 reads SGHRS; CDR2 reads YFSETQ. There are 13 residues in the CDR3. The CDR3 protein is CASSPEAGEKLFF. CDR3 in DNA: TGCGCCAGCAGTCCTGAGGCGGGGGAAAAACTGTTTTTT.

As to this clone: Germline and junction disagree at one end, which may indicate a read error. This rearrangement joins TRBV7-7 to TRBJ2-5, with 12 nucleotides matching TRBD2. The germline CDR1 and CDR2 sequences are SSHAT and FNYEAQ (reference sequence). CDR3 length: 16 residues. In DNA, the CDR3 is TGTGCTAGCAGCCAAAGACTAGCGGGGGTAAAAGAGACCCAGTACTTC. Amino acid sequence: CASSQRLAGVKETQYF.

The chain couples TRBV6-1 to TRBJ2-7, with TRBD2 identical over 7 bases. The CDR3 has 12 amino acids. V dropped 10 bases and J dropped 3; count of bases not matched to a gene: 6. Germline lookup yields CDR1 MNHNS and CDR2 SASEGT. The CDR3 region has the DNA TGTGCCACCGCGGGGGACCTCTACGAGCAGTACTTC. It translates to CATAGDLYEQYF.